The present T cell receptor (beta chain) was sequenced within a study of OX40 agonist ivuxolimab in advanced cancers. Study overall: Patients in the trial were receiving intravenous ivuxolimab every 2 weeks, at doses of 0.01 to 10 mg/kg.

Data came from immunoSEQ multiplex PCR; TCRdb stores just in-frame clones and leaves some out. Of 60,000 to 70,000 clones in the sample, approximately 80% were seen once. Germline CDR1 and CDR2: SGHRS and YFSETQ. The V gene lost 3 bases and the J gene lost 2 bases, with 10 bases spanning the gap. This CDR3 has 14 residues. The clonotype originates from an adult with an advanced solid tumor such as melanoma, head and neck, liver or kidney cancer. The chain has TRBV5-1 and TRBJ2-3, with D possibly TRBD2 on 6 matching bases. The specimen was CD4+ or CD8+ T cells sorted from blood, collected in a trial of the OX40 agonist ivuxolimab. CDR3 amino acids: CASSSGLITDTQYF. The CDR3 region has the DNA TGCGCCAGCAGCTCGGGACTTATCACAGATACGCAGTATTTT. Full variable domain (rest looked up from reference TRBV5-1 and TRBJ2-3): KAGVTQTPRYLIKTRGQQVTLSCSPISGHRSVSWYQQTPGQGLQFLFEYFSETQRNKGNFPGRFSGRQFSNSRSEMNVSTLELGDSALYLCASSSGLITDTQYFGPGTRLTVL.